These 13 T cell receptor beta chains were all obtained from the same sample, sequenced in a study of T cells in Graves' hyperthyroidism and ophthalmopathy. RNA transcripts gave rise to amplified TCR beta CDR3 regions. TCR CDR3 underwent first-round RT-PCR with the HTBI primer set. TCRdb re-analysed the multiplex PCR reads in MiXCR, keeping a single row per CDR3 protein. Of roughly 280,000 distinct CDR3 sequences in the sample, around 15% were seen once. The specimen was blood. The receptors come from a woman aged 55-70 years with Graves' ophthalmopathy.

This clonotype was counted ten times or more. V and J are TRBV6-2 or TRBV6-3 and TRBJ1-1; no definite D call. The CDR3 is 14 residues long. The germline gives CDR1 MNHEY, CDR2 SVGEGT. V lost 3 bases, J lost 5 bases, and 13 bases lay in between. In nucleotides, the CDR3 is TGTGCCAGCAGTTATTACGCCCGCAGGACTGAAGCTTTCTTT. Translated: CASSYYARRTEAFF.

This clonotype has a count of ten or more. The gene calls are TRBV20-1 and TRBJ2-3, with 8 bases that match TRBD2. CDR3 length: 13 amino acids. V was clipped by 6 bases and J by 6 bases; unmatched bases: 8. The germline CDR1 and CDR2 sequences are DFQATT and SNEGSKA (reference sequence). The CDR3 region is CSAHRREEDTQYF. CDR3 DNA sequence: TGCAGTGCGCACCGGCGGGAGGAGGATACGCAGTATTTT.

This clonotype has a count of ten or more. The rearrangement links TRBV20-1 to TRBJ1-5, with D possibly matching TRBD1 (6 bases). With 1 base removed from V and 7 bases from J, the gap between germline ends came to 11 bases. The V gene's germline CDR1 is DFQATT and CDR2 SNEGSKA (reference sequence). The CDR3 is 13 amino acids. CDR3 sequence: CSARGGQGQPQHF. The CDR3 region has the DNA TGCAGTGCTAGAGGCGGGCAGGGGCAGCCCCAGCATTTT.

This clonotype has at least ten counts. The rearrangement uses TRBV12-3 or TRBV12-4 and TRBJ2-6; tentative D call: TRBD1 (5 bases). The CDR3 length is 15 residues. Trimming cost V 5 bases and J 0 bases, with 8 bases left between them. CDR3 in DNA: TGTGCCAGCAGTCCCGACAGCTCTGGGGCCAACGTCCTGACTTTC. Residues: CASSPDSSGANVLTF.

A few counts support this clonotype. The chain combines TRBV27 with TRBJ1-2, with 8 bases that match TRBD1. CDR1 and CDR2 from the germline V gene are MNHEY and SMNVEV (reference sequence). V was pared by 4 bases and J by 8 bases, with 12 bases of the junction left unmatched. The CDR3 runs to 15 residues. In nucleotides, the CDR3 is TGTGCCAGCAGTTCGAACAACAGGGGGTTCGGCGGCTACACCTTC. The encoded protein is CASSSNNRGFGGYTF.

This clonotype has a count of ten or more. CDR3 protein: CSSRGGSSGTGDEQFF. CDR3 sequence (DNA): TGCAGTTCCCGAGGAGGGAGTAGCGGAACGGGTGATGAGCAGTTCTTC. The chain combines TRBV20-1 with TRBJ2-1; tentative D call: TRBD2 (6 bases). Germline loops: CDR1 DFQATT, CDR2 SNEGSKA (reference sequence). Trimming removed 8 bases from V and 8 bases from J, with 28 bases in between. The length of the CDR3 is 16 residues.

The V call is TRBV29-1, the J call TRBJ2-3, with TRBD1 identical over 10 bases. CDR1 is SQVTM, CDR2 ANQGSEA, per germline. CDR3 size: 15 residues. Trimming cost V 4 bases and J 0 bases; bases outside gene matches: 4. The CDR3 coding sequence is TGCAGCGTTGGCGGACAGGGGGTCAGCACAGATACGCAGTATTTT. This codes for CSVGGQGVSTDTQYF.

V usage is TRBV19 and J usage is TRBJ1-5; 8 positions agree with TRBD1. This CDR3 contains 17 residues. Trimming cost V 5 bases and J 2 bases; bases outside gene matches: 11. Germline V gives CDR1 LNHDA, CDR2 SQIVND (reference sequence). CDR3 in amino acids: CASSLHSDRAGNQPQHF. CDR3 coding DNA: TGTGCCAGTAGTCTCCACTCGGACAGGGCGGGCAATCAGCCCCAGCATTTT.

Turning to this clonotype: A much bigger clone sits one base away, suggesting this may be a read error. The chain couples TRBV6-2 or TRBV6-3 to TRBJ2-6, with 8 positions matching TRBD1. Looked up from germline, CDR1 is MNHEY and CDR2 is SVGEGT. CDR3 size: 17 residues. The junction had 9 bases not matched to a gene; V was cut back by 6 bases and J by 2 bases. The CDR3 sequence is CASSRTGQGAGANVLTF. The CDR3 DNA follows: TGTGCCAGCAGCAGGACAGGGCAAGGTGCTGGGGCCAACGTCCTGACTTTC.

This clonotype was observed a single time. The chain links TRBV12-3 or TRBV12-4 to TRBJ2-6; 8 bases line up with TRBD1. The CDR3 sequence is 15 residues long. V lost 5 bases and J lost 2; bases outside the gene matches: 2. CDR3 residues: CASSGQGTGANVLTF. The CDR3 DNA sequence: TGTGCCAGCAGTGGACAGGGTACTGGGGCCAACGTCCTGACTTTC.

This clonotype was counted many times. DNA for the CDR3: TGTGCCAGTAGTATCCGGTCGTCGAATAATTCACCCCTCCACTTT. Translated: CASSIRSSNNSPLHF. The chain is built from TRBV19 and TRBJ1-6; D is ambiguous. Trimming took off 3 bases at V and 5 bases at J, with 11 bases between the two ends. Germline values: CDR1 LNHDA, CDR2 SQIVND (reference sequence). The length of the CDR3 is 15 residues. The full variable domain, with the rest looked up from reference TRBV19 and TRBJ1-6, is DGGITQSPKYLFRKEGQNVTLSCEQNLNHDAMYWYRQDPGQGLRLIYYSQIVNDFQKGDIAEGYSVSREKKESFPLTVTSAQKNPTAFYLCASSIRSSNNSPLHFGNGTRLTVT.

Of note for this clonotype: This may arise from a read error, as a much more abundant clone is one base away. V gene TRBV7-3 combines with J gene TRBJ2-3; D perhaps matches TRBD1 (6 bases). The CDR3 length is 13 residues. Germline-derived CDR1 and CDR2 are SGHTA and FQGTGA. V was trimmed by 2 bases and J by 5 bases, leaving 8 bases between them. In DNA form, the CDR3 reads TGTGCCAGCAGCTTACCAGGGGAAGATACGCAGTATTTT. It specifies CASSLPGEDTQYF.

This clonotype was seen a few times. This CDR3 reads CSAGTDGYTF. The CDR3 region has the DNA TGCAGCGCGGGGACAGATGGCTACACCTTC. V usage is TRBV29-1 and J usage is TRBJ1-2; the match to TRBD1 covers 7 bases. V shed 7 bases, J shed 6 bases, and the junction held 2 bases outside the gene matches. CDR1 and CDR2 from the germline V gene are SQVTM and ANQGSEA. This CDR3 has 10 residues.